Listed below are T cell receptor beta chains from one sample, sequenced in a study of shared clonotypes between healthy human individuals. Sequencing used immunoSEQ multiplex PCR; TCRdb keeps in-frame clones, though not all of them. The table shows hundreds of thousands of clones, with around 96% occurring only once. Sequencing used naive CD8+ T cells sorted from blood. These receptors came from a woman aged 25-40 years in good health. The CDR3 runs from the conserved cysteine through the conserved F or W. A D gene is named only where the DNA matches it firmly. Rows give clone size only sometimes, using once, few, many, or a class for an expanded clone.

>-|TRBJ1-1|TRBV4-1|-
TGCGCCAGCAGCCAAGATACCGGGACGGCAGTAGCTTTCTTT
CASSQDTGTAVAFF
>-|TRBJ2-7|TRBV5-6|-
TGTGCCAGCAGCTTGGGGTACAGCTCCTACGAGCAGTACTTC
CASSLGYSSYEQYF
>-|TRBJ1-1|TRBV27|TRBD1
TGTGCCAGCAGTCCTCCCATTTATTCTCGGGACAGTAACACTGAAGCTTTCTTT
CASSPPIYSRDSNTEAFF
>-|TRBJ2-7|TRBV19|-
TGTGCCAGTAGTCTTCGGACCGGCGAGCAGTACTTC
CASSLRTGEQYF
>-|TRBJ2-5|TRBV4-1|TRBD2
TGCGCCAGCAGCCTCCTAGCGGGAGGGGGTCGGGAGACCCAGTACTTC
CASSLLAGGGRETQYF
>-|TRBJ2-7|TRBV28|-
TGTGCCAGCAGCCTATCGGCCCGGGACCCCTACGAGCAGTACTTC
CASSLSARDPYEQYF
>-|TRBJ2-7|TRBV27|TRBD1
TGTGCCAGCAGTTTAATGTTTGGGACAGGGGTCGAGCAGTACTTC
CASSLMFGTGVEQYF
>-|TRBJ2-7|TRBV5-4|-
TGTGCCAGCAGCTTGAACGCCTACGAGCAGTACTTC
CASSLNAYEQYF
>-|TRBJ1-2|TRBV5-6|TRBD1
TGTGCCAGCAGTTCTCGGGACAGGGCTGTCTATGGCTACACCTTC
CASSSRDRAVYGYTF
>-|TRBJ1-1|TRBV19|-
TGTGCCAGTAGTATAGACCACAACGCGGGGAACACTGAAGCTTTCTTT
CASSIDHNAGNTEAFF
>-|TRBJ2-7|TRBV19|TRBD1
TGTGCCAGTAGTATAGTGTGGGACAGGGCCATCTACGAGCAGTACTTC
CASSIVWDRAIYEQYF
>-|TRBJ2-5|TRBV11-2|TRBD2
TGTGCCAGCAGCTCGGGGGGAGCTCCGTACCAAGAGACCCAGTACTTC
CASSSGGAPYQETQYF
>-|TRBJ2-7|TRBV27|TRBD2
TGTGCCACCTGGGGGACTAGCGGGGAGAGGGAGCAGTACTTC
CATWGTSGEREQYF
>-|TRBJ2-3|TRBV6-5|TRBD2
TGTGCCAGTAGCGGGACCACAGATACGCAGTATTTT
CASSGTTDTQYF
>-|TRBJ2-2|TRBV28|-
TGTGCCAGCACCGCACAGGGTAGCACCGGGGAGCTGTTTTTT
CASTAQGSTGELFF
>-|TRBJ1-1|TRBV27|-
TGTGCCAGCAGTTTAGAAGGGAACACTGAAGCTTTCTTT
CASSLEGNTEAFF
>-|TRBJ2-1|TRBV19|TRBD2
TGTGCCAGTAGTATGTCGCTAGCGGGAGTTGTCCCCTACAATGAGCAGTTCTTC
CASSMSLAGVVPYNEQFF
>-|TRBJ2-2|TRBV7-6|TRBD1
TGTGCCAGCAGCCTACCCCCGGGACAGGGGGCATTCGTTCACACCGGGGAGCTGTTTTTT
CASSLPPGQGAFVHTGELFF
>-|TRBJ2-7|TRBV6-6|TRBD1
TGTGCCAGCAGTTACTCGGATCAGGGGGCGGGATACGAGCAGTACTTC
CASSYSDQGAGYEQYF
>-|TRBJ1-2|TRBV28|-
TGTGCCAGCAGTTTATTGAGGGAAGCGGGCTACACCTTC
CASSLLREAGYTF
>-|TRBJ1-5|TRBV19|-
TGTGCCAGTAGTCGAGACAGTTATAGCAATCAGCCCCAGCATTTT
CASSRDSYSNQPQHF
>-|TRBJ2-7|TRBV4-1|-
TGCGCCAGCAGCCAAGTAAATAGCGGATCCTACGAGCAGTACTTC
CASSQVNSGSYEQYF
>-|TRBJ2-7|TRBV5-4|TRBD2
TGTGCCAGCAGCCGACTAGCTGATATCTACGAGCAGTACTTC
CASSRLADIYEQYF
>-|TRBJ2-6|TRBV9|-
TGTGCCAGCAGCGTAACGGTGACTCACTCTGGGGCCAACGTCCTGACTTTC
CASSVTVTHSGANVLTF
>few|TRBJ2-2|TRBV29-1|TRBD2
TGCAGCGTAATTACTGGGACTAGCGCCTCCACCGGGGAGCTGTTTTTT
CSVITGTSASTGELFF
>-|TRBJ2-7|TRBV29-1|-
TGCAGCGTTGAAGGAATAGAGGGGGACGAGCAGTACTTC
CSVEGIEGDEQYF
>-|TRBJ2-7|TRBV27|-
TGTGCCAGCAGTTTAGTAGACAACTCCTACGAGCAGTACTTC
CASSLVDNSYEQYF
>once|TRBJ2-7|TRBV29-1|-
TGCAGCGTTGAGCTAGCGCTTTCCTACGAGCAGTACTTC
CSVELALSYEQYF
>-|TRBJ2-7|TRBV7-9|TRBD2
TGTGCCAGCAGCAGCCCGGGGGCTAGCGGGAGTCGGGACCACGAGCAGTACTTC
CASSSPGASGSRDHEQYF